This TCR beta chain was documented in a study of human T cells and chemical hapten exposure. General study findings and limits: PT1 expanded TCR numbers rose with patch test score.

TCRdb independently ran MiXCR on the RACE reads; one entry per CDR3 protein. The data contain around 110,000 distinct CDR3 sequences, about 12% of them singletons. V lost 4 bases and J lost 0, with 7 bases in between. The CDR3 consists of 13 residues. Germline lookup yields CDR1 SGDLS and CDR2 YYNGEE. Time point reported: patch test 1, 2 weeks after DPC sensitization. The treatment was: therapeutic diphenylcyclopropenone sensitization with weekly scalp DPC. This clonotype was picked up a small number of times. Its antigen is undetermined. V usage is TRBV9 and J usage is TRBJ1-1; D is unclear. The source is a woman between 45 and 65 years old with alopecia areata. Some clones in this sample may be carry-over from other donors' samples. The specimen was whole blood, collected in connection with sensitization to the hapten diphenylcyclopropenone (DPC). This CDR3 is CASSTSLNTEAFF. CDR3 in DNA: TGTGCCAGCAGCACTAGCTTGAACACTGAAGCTTTCTTT.